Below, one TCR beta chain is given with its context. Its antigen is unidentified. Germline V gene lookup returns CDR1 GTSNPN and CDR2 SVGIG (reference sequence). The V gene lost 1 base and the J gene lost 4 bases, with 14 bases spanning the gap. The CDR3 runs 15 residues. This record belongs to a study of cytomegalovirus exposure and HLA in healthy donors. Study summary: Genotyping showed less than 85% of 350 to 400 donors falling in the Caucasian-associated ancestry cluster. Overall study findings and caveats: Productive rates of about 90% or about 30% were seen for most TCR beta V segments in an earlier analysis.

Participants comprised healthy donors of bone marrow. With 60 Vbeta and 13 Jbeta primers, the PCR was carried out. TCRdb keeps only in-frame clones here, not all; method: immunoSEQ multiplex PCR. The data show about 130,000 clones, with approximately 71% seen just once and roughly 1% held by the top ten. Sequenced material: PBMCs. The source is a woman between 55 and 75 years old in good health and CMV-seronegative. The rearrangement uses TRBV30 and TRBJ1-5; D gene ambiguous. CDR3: CAWSAPGIRNQPQHF. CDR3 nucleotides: TGTGCCTGGAGTGCACCCGGGATCCGAAATCAGCCCCAGCATTTT.